Each of the 20 T cell receptor beta chains below was sequenced from the same sample in a study of blood T cell repertoires in COVID-19. The assay was immunoSEQ multiplex PCR, and TCRdb's table has in-frame clones only and misses some. The profile shows roughly 280,000 clones, around 80% of them singletons. Sequenced material: peripheral blood. The receptors come from a man in his sixties with acute or convalescent COVID-19.

J is TRBJ2-7 and V is TRBV6-1, with 7 bases aligning to TRBD1. Looked up from germline, CDR1 is MNHNS and CDR2 is SASEGT. The CDR3 sequence is 13 residues long. V was pared by 3 bases and J by 7 bases, with 6 bases of the junction left unmatched. The CDR3 spells CASSENRGFEQYF. The CDR3 nucleotides are TGTGCCAGCAGTGAGAACAGGGGTTTTGAGCAGTACTTC.

The V gene is TRBV28, the J gene TRBJ1-5; a weak D match, TRBD1 (5 bases). CDR1 MDHEN and CDR2 SYDVKM come from the germline V gene. Trimming pared 1 base from V and 0 bases from J, leaving 7 bases between. This CDR3 spans 15 amino acids. CDR3 in DNA: TGTGCCAGCAGTTTATCGGGGGGTAGCAATCAGCCCCAGCATTTT. Translated, it gives CASSLSGGSNQPQHF.

In its sample, this clone was seen once. The chain links TRBV18 to TRBJ2-3, with D possibly matching TRBD2 (5 bases). The CDR3 contains 17 residues. The germline V and J ends were trimmed by 1 base and 0 bases, with 14 bases remaining between them. Germline V gene lookup returns CDR1 KGHSH and CDR2 LQKENI. The CDR3 sequence is CASSPLLLDASTDTQYF. In DNA form, the CDR3 reads TGTGCCAGCTCACCACTATTACTAGATGCTAGCACAGATACGCAGTATTTT.

For this clone: Other nucleotide sequences in the sample specify the same CDR3. V is TRBV19 and J is TRBJ1-3, with D hard to call. V was clipped by 4 bases and J by 0 bases, with 10 bases between them. Germline values: CDR1 LNHDA, CDR2 SQIVND (reference sequence). CDR3 length equals 15 residues. CDR3 nucleotide sequence: TGTGCCAGTAGTACAGGCCTTCTCTCTGGAAACACCATATATTTT. Translated, it gives CASSTGLLSGNTIYF.

V usage is TRBV6-5 and J usage is TRBJ1-5; 9 bases agree with TRBD1. V dropped 0 bases and J dropped 4; count of bases not matched to a gene: 1. The CDR3 is made up of 15 amino acids. Germline values: CDR1 MNHEY, CDR2 SVGAGI. Here the CDR3 reads CASSYSGTGNQPQHF. The CDR3 bases are TGTGCCAGCAGTTACTCGGGGACAGGGAATCAGCCCCAGCATTTT.

For the CDR3, the DNA is TGTGCCAGCAGTTACTCGGCTCAAGAGACCCAGTACTTC. Its translation: CASSYSAQETQYF. J is TRBJ2-5 and V is TRBV6-5; D ambiguous. Germline V lookup: CDR1 MNHEY, CDR2 SVGAGI. The V end lost 0 bases, the J end lost 2 bases, and 4 bases lay between the germline ends. The CDR3 extends over 13 amino acids.

This chain connects TRBV4-1 to TRBJ2-7; the D gene is possibly TRBD1 (7 bases). From germline, CDR1 is MGHRA and CDR2 YSYEKL. The CDR3 length is 13 residues. Deletions cut 6 bases from V and 3 bases from J, with 12 bases between. The CDR3 DNA sequence: TGCGCCAGCAGGGAGGGGGCGGGCTACGAGCAGTACTTC. Translation: CASREGAGYEQYF.

This chain links TRBV19 with TRBJ1-2, with D possibly TRBD1 on 6 matching bases. The CDR3 covers 15 residues. V lost 3 bases to trimming and J lost 4 bases, with 15 bases between them. Germline V lookup: CDR1 LNHDA, CDR2 SQIVND (reference sequence). CDR3 sequence (DNA): TGTGCCAGTAGTATGGGAGGGGCAGGGGCCTATGGCTACACCTTC. Its protein is CASSMGGAGAYGYTF.

Remarks on this clone: Other DNA sequences in this sample translate to the same CDR3. The rearrangement joins TRBV28 to TRBJ2-3, with no clear D. Germline CDR1 MDHEN, CDR2 SYDVKM. V lost 3 bases and J 0 bases, leaving 10 bases between the germline ends. There are 15 residues in the CDR3. The CDR3 here is CASSLGGPSTDTQYF. The CDR3 DNA reads as TGTGCCAGCAGTTTGGGTGGGCCTAGCACAGATACGCAGTATTTT.

Written as DNA, the CDR3 is TGTGCCAGCAGTTTACCCCCTTCCGGGGAGCTGTTTTTT. Protein sequence: CASSLPPSGELFF. J is TRBJ2-2 and V is TRBV12-3 or TRBV12-4, with D unresolved. V shed 2 bases and J shed 6 bases, with 7 bases lying between them. The CDR3 totals 13 residues.

The V gene is TRBV3-1 (or the pseudogene TRBV3-2), the J gene TRBJ2-6, with D possibly being TRBD2 (6 bases). Germline V lookup: CDR1 LGHDT, CDR2 YNNKEL (reference sequence). CDR3 length equals 14 residues. Trimming pared 5 bases from V and 4 bases from J, leaving 9 bases between. Written as DNA, the CDR3 is TGTGCCAGCAGCGGAGGGTCCGGGGCCAACGTCCTGACTTTC. Translating it yields CASSGGSGANVLTF.

The chain recombines TRBV6-2 or TRBV6-3 with TRBJ1-1; no definite D call. V was shortened by 6 bases and J by 3 bases, with 11 bases between the two germline ends. CDR1 is MNHEY, CDR2 SVGEGT, per germline. There are 13 residues in the CDR3. The DNA for the CDR3 is TGTGCCAGCAGCTTCTCAGGTCACACTGAAGCTTTCTTT. Translated: CASSFSGHTEAFF.

About this clone itself: Other nucleotide sequences from this sample produce the same CDR3. The chain has TRBV18 and TRBJ2-3; D remains unclear. The CDR3 consists of 14 residues. V was cut by 0 bases and J by 0 bases, with 4 bases left in between. Germline CDR1 is KGHSH and CDR2 is LQKENI. CDR3 amino acids: CASSPPSSTDTQYF. CDR3 in DNA: TGTGCCAGCTCACCACCGTCGAGCACAGATACGCAGTATTTT.

This chain joins TRBV19 and TRBJ2-1; D not resolved. The CDR3 is 15 amino acids. V lost 6 bases to trimming and J lost 0 bases, with 12 bases between them. Germline V gene data show CDR1 as LNHDA and CDR2 as SQIVND (reference sequence). CDR3 region: CASSIQDSSYNEQFF. CDR3 DNA: TGTGCCAGTAGCATCCAGGATAGCTCCTACAATGAGCAGTTCTTC.

This clone was counted only a few times. The J gene is TRBJ1-1, the V gene TRBV19; weak D call: TRBD1 (6 bases). The CDR3 sequence is 15 residues long. Germline CDR1 is LNHDA and CDR2 is SQIVND (reference sequence). Trimming stripped 3 bases from V and 1 base from J, with 12 bases between. CDR3 coding DNA: TGTGCCAGTAGTATGGGAGAGGGACAGAACACTGAAGCTTTCTTT. It translates to CASSMGEGQNTEAFF.

The chain couples TRBV6-2 or TRBV6-3 to TRBJ1-3; D uncertain. The V and J ends lost 0 bases and 0 bases respectively, with 6 bases between them. This CDR3 has 15 residues. Germline CDR1 and CDR2: MNHEY and SVGEGT. This CDR3 reads CASSYSQNSGNTIYF. The CDR3 DNA reads as TGTGCCAGCAGTTACTCACAGAACTCTGGAAACACCATATATTTT.

V and J are TRBV29-1 and TRBJ2-1; 7 bases line up with TRBD1. Trimming cost V 6 bases and J 2 bases; bases outside gene matches: 4. This CDR3 region has 13 residues. Germline loops: CDR1 SQVTM, CDR2 ANQGSEA. The CDR3 DNA sequence: TGCAGCGTGGGACAGCACACCTACAATGAGCAGTTCTTC. It yields the protein CSVGQHTYNEQFF.

The chain couples TRBV2 to TRBJ1-2; 8 bases map to TRBD1. From germline, CDR1 is SNHLY and CDR2 FYNNEI. The V segment lost 6 bases and the J segment 7 bases; nucleotides outside the gene matches: 10. This CDR3 contains 14 residues. In DNA form, the CDR3 reads TGTGCCAGCAGCGAACAATGGACAGGGTTTGGCTACACCTTC. Protein product: CASSEQWTGFGYTF.

V is TRBV5-4 and J is TRBJ2-1, with TRBD1 matching over 9 bases. CDR3 size: 15 residues. The junction had 5 bases not matched to a gene; V was cut back by 3 bases and J by 4 bases. The germline CDR1 and CDR2 sequences are SGHNT and YYREEE (reference sequence). The DNA of the CDR3 is TGTGCCAGCAGCTCACAGGGGGCCTTATACAATGAGCAGTTCTTC. Translated, it gives CASSSQGALYNEQFF.

The CDR3 sequence: CASSYGTGRQYF. DNA for the CDR3: TGTGCCAGCAGTTACGGGACAGGCCGACAGTACTTC. This chain joins TRBV6-5 and TRBJ2-7, with 8 bases matching TRBD1. From germline, CDR1 is MNHEY and CDR2 SVGAGI. There are 12 residues in the CDR3. Unmatched junction bases numbered 4, after V lost 2 bases and J lost 10 bases.